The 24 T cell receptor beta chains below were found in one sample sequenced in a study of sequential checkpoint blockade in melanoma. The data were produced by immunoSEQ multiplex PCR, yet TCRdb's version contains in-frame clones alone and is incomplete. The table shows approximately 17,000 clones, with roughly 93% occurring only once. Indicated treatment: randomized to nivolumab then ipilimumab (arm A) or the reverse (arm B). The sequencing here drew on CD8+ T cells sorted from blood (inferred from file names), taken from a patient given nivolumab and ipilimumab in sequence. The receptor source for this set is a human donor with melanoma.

CDR3 loop: CASSYGNYEQYV. The CDR3 nucleotides read TGTGCCAGCAGCTACGGGAACTACGAGCAGTACGTC. The V gene is TRBV7-9, the J gene TRBJ2-7, with D possibly being TRBD2 (5 bases). Germline-derived CDR1 and CDR2 are SEHNR and FQNEAQ (reference sequence). Trimming took off 4 bases at V and 3 bases at J, with 7 bases between the two ends. This CDR3 comprises 12 residues.

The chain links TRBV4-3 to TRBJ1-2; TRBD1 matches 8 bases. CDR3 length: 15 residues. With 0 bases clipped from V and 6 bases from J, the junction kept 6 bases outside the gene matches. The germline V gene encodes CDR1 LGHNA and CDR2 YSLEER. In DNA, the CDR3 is TGCGCCAGCAGCCAAGATCAGGGGGCCATTGATGGCTACACCTTC. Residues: CASSQDQGAIDGYTF.

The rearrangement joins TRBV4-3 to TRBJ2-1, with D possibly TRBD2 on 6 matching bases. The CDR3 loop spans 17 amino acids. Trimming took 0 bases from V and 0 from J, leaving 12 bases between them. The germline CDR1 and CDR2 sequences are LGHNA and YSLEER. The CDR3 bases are TGCGCCAGCAGCCAAGATATCGAGGGAGGCTCCTACAATGAGCAGTTCTTC. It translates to CASSQDIEGGSYNEQFF.

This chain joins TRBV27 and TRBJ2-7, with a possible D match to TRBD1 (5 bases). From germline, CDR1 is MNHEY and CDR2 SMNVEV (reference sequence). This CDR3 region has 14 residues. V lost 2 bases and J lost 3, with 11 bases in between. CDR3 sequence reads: CASSLTRVGYEQYF. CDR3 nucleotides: TGTGCCAGCAGTTTAACCAGGGTTGGCTACGAGCAGTACTTC.

CDR3 protein: CASSSGLATYEQYF. The DNA for the CDR3 is TGTGCCAGCAGCTCTGGACTAGCCACCTACGAGCAGTACTTC. The rearrangement uses TRBV7-9 and TRBJ2-7; 8 positions match TRBD2. Per germline, CDR1 SEHNR and CDR2 FQNEAQ (reference sequence). The CDR3 totals 14 residues. The V gene end was trimmed by 4 bases and the J gene end by 2 bases; junction bases not matched to a gene: 4.

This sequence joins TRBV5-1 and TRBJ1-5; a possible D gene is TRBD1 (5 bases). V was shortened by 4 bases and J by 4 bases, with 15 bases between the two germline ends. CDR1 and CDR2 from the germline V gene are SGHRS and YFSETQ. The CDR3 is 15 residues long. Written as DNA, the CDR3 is TGCGCCAGCAGCCCAATAGGGGCAGGGAATCAGCCCCAGCATTTT. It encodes CASSPIGAGNQPQHF.

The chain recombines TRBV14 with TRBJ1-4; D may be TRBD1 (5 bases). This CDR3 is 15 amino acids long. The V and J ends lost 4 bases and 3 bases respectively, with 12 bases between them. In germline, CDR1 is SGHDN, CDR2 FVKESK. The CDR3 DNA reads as TGTGCCAGCAGCCTCGCGGGGGGGGCTAATGAAAAACTGTTTTTT. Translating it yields CASSLAGGANEKLFF.

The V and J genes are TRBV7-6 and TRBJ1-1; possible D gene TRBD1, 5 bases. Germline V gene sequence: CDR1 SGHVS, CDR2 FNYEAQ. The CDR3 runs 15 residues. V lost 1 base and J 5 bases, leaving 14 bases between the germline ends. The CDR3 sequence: CASSLGQGLWTEAFF. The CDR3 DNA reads TGTGCCAGCAGCTTAGGGCAGGGCTTGTGGACTGAAGCTTTCTTT.

CDR3 sequence (DNA): TGTGCCAGCAGTTACATGGGGGGTGTCTATGGCTACACCTTC. It specifies CASSYMGGVYGYTF. The rearrangement uses TRBV6-5 and TRBJ1-2, with D tentatively TRBD1 (5 bases). The CDR3 has 14 amino acids. V lost 2 bases and J lost 4, with 11 bases in between. Per the germline V gene, CDR1 is MNHEY and CDR2 is SVGAGI.

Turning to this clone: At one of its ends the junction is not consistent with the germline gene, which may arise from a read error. The CDR3: CSVGDRVGGHTF. The CDR3 DNA follows: TGCAGCGTTGGAGACAGGGTTGGTGGCCACACCTTC. The gene calls are TRBV29-1 and TRBJ1-2, with 7 bases matching TRBD1. CDR1 is SQVTM, CDR2 ANQGSEA, per germline. CDR3 size: 12 residues.

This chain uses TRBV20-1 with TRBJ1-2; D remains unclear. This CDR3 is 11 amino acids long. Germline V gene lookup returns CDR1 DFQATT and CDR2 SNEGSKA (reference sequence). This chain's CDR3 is CNWAGTHGYTF. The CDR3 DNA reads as TGCAACTGGGCGGGAACCCATGGCTACACCTTC.

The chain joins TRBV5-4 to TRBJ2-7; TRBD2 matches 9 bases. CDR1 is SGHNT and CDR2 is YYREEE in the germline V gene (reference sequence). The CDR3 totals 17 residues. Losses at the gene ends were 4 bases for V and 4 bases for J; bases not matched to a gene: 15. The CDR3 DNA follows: TGTGCCAGCAGCCCCAACGAGACTCCTCTAGCGGGATACGAGCAGTACTTC. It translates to CASSPNETPLAGYEQYF.

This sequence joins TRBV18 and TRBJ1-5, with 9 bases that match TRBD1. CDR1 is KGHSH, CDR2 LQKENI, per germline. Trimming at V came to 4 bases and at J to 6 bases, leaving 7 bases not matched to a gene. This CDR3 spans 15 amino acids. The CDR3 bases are TGTGCCAGCTCACGTACCGGGACAGGGATTCAGCCCCAGCATTTT. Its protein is CASSRTGTGIQPQHF.

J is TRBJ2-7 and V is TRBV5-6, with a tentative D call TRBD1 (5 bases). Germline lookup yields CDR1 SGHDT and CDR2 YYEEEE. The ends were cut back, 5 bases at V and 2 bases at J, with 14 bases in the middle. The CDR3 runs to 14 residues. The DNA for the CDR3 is TGTGCCAGCAGGGAATGGGGCGGAGCCTACGAGCAGTACTTC. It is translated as CASREWGGAYEQYF.

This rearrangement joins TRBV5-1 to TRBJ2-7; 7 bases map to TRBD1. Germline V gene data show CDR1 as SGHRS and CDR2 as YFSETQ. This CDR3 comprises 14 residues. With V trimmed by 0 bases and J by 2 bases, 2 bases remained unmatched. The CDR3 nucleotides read TGCGCCAGCAGCTTGGGGACAGGAGCCTACGAGCAGTACGTC. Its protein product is CASSLGTGAYEQYV.

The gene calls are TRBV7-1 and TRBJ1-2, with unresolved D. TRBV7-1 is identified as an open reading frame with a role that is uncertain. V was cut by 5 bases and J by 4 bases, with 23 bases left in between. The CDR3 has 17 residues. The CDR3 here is CASSTPLYEGKTYGYTF. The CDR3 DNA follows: TGTGCCAGCAGCACGCCACTTTACGAGGGAAAGACCTATGGCTACACCTTC.

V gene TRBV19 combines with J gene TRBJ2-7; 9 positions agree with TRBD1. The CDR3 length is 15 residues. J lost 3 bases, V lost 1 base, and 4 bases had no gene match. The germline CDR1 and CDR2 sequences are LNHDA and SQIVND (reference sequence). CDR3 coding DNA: TGTGCCAGTAGTATAGGGACAGGGGTCTTCTACGAGCAGTACTTC. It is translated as CASSIGTGVFYEQYF.

Written as DNA, the CDR3 is TGTGCCAGCAGCAACTCCCCAGGTGCGAACTATGGCTACACCTTC. As protein: CASSNSPGANYGYTF. The gene calls are TRBV7-9 and TRBJ1-2; D ambiguous. The CDR3 totals 15 residues. V was cut by 5 bases and J by 2 bases, with 15 bases left in between. The germline CDR1 and CDR2 sequences are SEHNR and FQNEAQ (reference sequence).

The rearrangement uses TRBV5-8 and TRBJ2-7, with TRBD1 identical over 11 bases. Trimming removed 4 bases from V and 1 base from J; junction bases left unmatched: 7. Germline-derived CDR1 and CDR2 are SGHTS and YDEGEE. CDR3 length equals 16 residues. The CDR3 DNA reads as TGTGCCAGCAGCACGGACAGGGGGCGAATGTCCTACGAGCAGTACGTC. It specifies CASSTDRGRMSYEQYV.

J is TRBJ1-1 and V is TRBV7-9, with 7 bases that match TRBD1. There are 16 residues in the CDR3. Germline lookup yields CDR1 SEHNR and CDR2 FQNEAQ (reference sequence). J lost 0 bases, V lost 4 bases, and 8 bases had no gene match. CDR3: CASSSAMGQLNTEAFF. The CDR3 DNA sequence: TGTGCCAGCAGCTCCGCAATGGGACAGCTGAACACTGAAGCTTTCTTT.

The CDR3 sequence: CAWEWTGVTEAFF. In DNA form, the CDR3 reads TGTGCCTGGGAATGGACAGGGGTCACTGAAGCTTTCTTT. The chain has TRBV30 and TRBJ1-1; 9 bases fit TRBD1. Trimming removed 5 bases from V and 4 bases from J; junction bases left unmatched: 5. The CDR3 totals 13 residues. Germline lookup yields CDR1 GTSNPN and CDR2 SVGIG (reference sequence).

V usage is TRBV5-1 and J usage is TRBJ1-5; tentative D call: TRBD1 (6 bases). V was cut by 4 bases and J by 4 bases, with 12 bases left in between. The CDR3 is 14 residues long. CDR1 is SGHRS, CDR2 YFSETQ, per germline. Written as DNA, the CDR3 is TGCGCCAGCAGCCCCGGACAGATTAATCAGCCCCAGCATTTT. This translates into CASSPGQINQPQHF.

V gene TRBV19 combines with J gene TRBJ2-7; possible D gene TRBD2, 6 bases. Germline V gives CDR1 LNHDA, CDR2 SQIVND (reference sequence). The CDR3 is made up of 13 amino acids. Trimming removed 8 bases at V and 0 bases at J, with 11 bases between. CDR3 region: CASGPGSSYEQYF. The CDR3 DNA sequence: TGTGCCAGTGGGCCCGGGAGCTCCTACGAGCAGTACTTC.

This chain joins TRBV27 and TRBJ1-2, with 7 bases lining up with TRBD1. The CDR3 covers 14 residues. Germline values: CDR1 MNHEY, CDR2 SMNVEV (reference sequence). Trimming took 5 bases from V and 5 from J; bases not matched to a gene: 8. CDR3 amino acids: CASSGSTGSYGYTF. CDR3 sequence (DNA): TGTGCCAGCAGTGGTTCGACAGGGAGTTATGGCTACACCTTC.